This is a list of T cell receptor beta chains from one sample in a study of OX40 agonist ivuxolimab in advanced cancers. Generated by immunoSEQ multiplex PCR, the TCRdb table keeps only in-frame clones and is missing some. Here the sample spans 15,000 or so clones, over 65% being singletons. The sequencing used CD4+ or CD8+ T cells sorted from blood, collected in a trial of the OX40 agonist ivuxolimab. The receptors shown here come from an adult with an advanced solid tumor such as melanoma, head and neck, liver or kidney cancer. The CDR3 runs from the conserved cysteine through the conserved F or W. D genes are given only for firm matches. The size field is filled for only some rows; it gives once, few, many or a size class.

CDR3nt,CDR3aa,abundance,d_gene,v_gene,j_gene
TGTGCCAGCAGCTTGGGACAGGGAAAACTCAATCAGCCCCAGCATTTT,CASSLGQGKLNQPQHF,NA,TRBD1,TRBV5-8,TRBJ1-5
TGCGCCAGCAGCCAGGGACTAGCGGCAGTCTACGAGCAGTACTTC,CASSQGLAAVYEQYF,NA,TRBD2,TRBV4-1,TRBJ2-7
TGTGCCAGCAGTCCCGGGACAGGGGGCTACGAGCAGTACTTC,CASSPGTGGYEQYF,NA,TRBD1,TRBV5-4,TRBJ2-7
TGCGCCAGCAGCCAAGGGACAGCGGGAGGAGGGAATGAGCAGTTCTTC,CASSQGTAGGGNEQFF,NA,TRBD2,TRBV4-3,TRBJ2-1
TGTGCCAGCAGCACCCGGGACCAGCGGAATGAGCAGTTCTTC,CASSTRDQRNEQFF,NA,NA,TRBV4-2,TRBJ2-1
TGTGCCAGCAGGCAGACAGGACGTAATCAGCCCCAGCATTTT,CASRQTGRNQPQHF,NA,NA,TRBV6-1,TRBJ1-5
TGTGCCAGCAGTTCCCAGGCGAATACGCAGTATTTT,CASSSQANTQYF,NA,NA,TRBV5-4,TRBJ2-3
TGCAGCGTACTCGGGACAGGCCGAACCTACGAGCAGTACTTC,CSVLGTGRTYEQYF,NA,TRBD1,TRBV29-1,TRBJ2-7
TGTGCCAGTAGTAGAGAGGGTCGGACTGAAGCTTTCTTT,CASSREGRTEAFF,NA,NA,TRBV19,TRBJ1-1
TGTGCCAGCAGCTTAAGACAGGCTTGGGAGCAGTTCTTC,CASSLRQAWEQFF,few,NA,TRBV7-6,TRBJ2-1
TGTGCCAGCAGTTTACCCGGGACTAGCGGGATAAACACAGATACGCAGTATTTT,CASSLPGTSGINTDTQYF,NA,TRBD2,TRBV28,TRBJ2-3
TGTGCCAGCAGTTTATCCCCGTCAAGGGAACACACAGATACGCAGTATTTT,CASSLSPSREHTDTQYF,NA,NA,TRBV28,TRBJ2-3
TGCGCCAGGGACGGGACAGGAGTCTGCGAGCAGTACTTC,CARDGTGVCEQYF,NA,TRBD1,TRBV5-1,TRBJ2-7
TGTGCCAGAAGTGACCCTAACTATGGCTACACCTTC,CARSDPNYGYTF,NA,NA,TRBV5-3,TRBJ1-2
TGTGCCAGCAGTTCGGGGACCTACGAGCAGTACTTC,CASSSGTYEQYF,NA,NA,TRBV27,TRBJ2-7
TGTGCCAGTAGTATAGTTACCTTGGGACCACTAGGGCAGCCCCAGCATTTT,CASSIVTLGPLGQPQHF,NA,NA,TRBV19,TRBJ1-5
TGTGCCAGTTCAGGGGCCCGGTACAATGAGCAGTTCTTC,CASSGARYNEQFF,NA,NA,TRBV19,TRBJ2-1
TGCGCCAGCAGCCGGGACAGGGGTCCGAATCAGCCCCAGCATTTT,CASSRDRGPNQPQHF,NA,TRBD1,TRBV7-9,TRBJ1-5
TGTGCCAGCAGCTTCGTAGACACTGAAGCTTTCTTT,CASSFVDTEAFF,NA,NA,TRBV7-6,TRBJ1-1
TGTGCCAGCAGCTTTAGCGGGAGTAGTTACAATGAGCAGTTCTTC,CASSFSGSSYNEQFF,NA,TRBD2,TRBV7-3,TRBJ2-1
TGCGCCAGCAGCCAAGATTGGGCGGGACTCACCGAGCAGTTCTTC,CASSQDWAGLTEQFF,once,NA,TRBV4-1,TRBJ2-1
TGTGCCAGCAGCTTAGAGGCTAGCGGGAATGGAGATGAGCAGTTCTTC,CASSLEASGNGDEQFF,NA,TRBD2,TRBV7-6,TRBJ2-1
TGCAGCGTTGAAGATCAGGCTGGGCTAGCGGGAGGGCTCATATACACAGATACGCAGTATTTT,CSVEDQAGLAGGLIYTDTQYF,NA,TRBD2,TRBV29-1,TRBJ2-3
TGTGCCATCAGTGAGGGACAGGGCCCCTATAATTCACCCCTCCACTTT,CAISEGQGPYNSPLHF,NA,TRBD1,TRBV10-3,TRBJ1-6
TGTGCCAGCAGCTCTGGGACACCTTACGCCATTAACTATGGCTACACCTTC,CASSSGTPYAINYGYTF,NA,NA,TRBV5-4,TRBJ1-2
TGTGCCAGCTCACCGCTGTCAGAGAACACCGGGGAGCTGTTTTTT,CASSPLSENTGELFF,NA,NA,TRBV18,TRBJ2-2
TGCGCCAGCAGCCCGCCGGGGGACGGCGAGCAGTACTTC,CASSPPGDGEQYF,few,NA,TRBV5-1,TRBJ2-7
TGTGCCAGCAGCTACGGGCCGGGACAGGGCTCCTACGAGCAGTACTTC,CASSYGPGQGSYEQYF,NA,TRBD1,TRBV7-8,TRBJ2-7
TGTGCCAGTACGGACGGACAGGTGGACGGAGGCTACACCTTC,CASTDGQVDGGYTF,NA,TRBD1,TRBV19,TRBJ1-2
TGCAGCGTTGAGGCCGGGACAGCTCACTCTGGGGCCAACGTCCTGACTTTC,CSVEAGTAHSGANVLTF,NA,TRBD1,TRBV29-1,TRBJ2-6
TGTGCCAGCAGTTTGCGGGGGAGGACGAACTATGGCTACACCTTC,CASSLRGRTNYGYTF,NA,NA,TRBV27,TRBJ1-2
TGTGCAAGTCGCTTCTCATCGGACTATCATAAGGATACGCAGTATTTT,CASRFSSDYHKDTQYF,few,NA,TRBV12-2,TRBJ2-3
TGTGCCAGCAGCCCACCAGAGAAAAAAAACTATGGCTACACCTTC,CASSPPEKKNYGYTF,NA,NA,TRBV5-4,TRBJ1-2
TGTGCCAGCAGCGTAGTAGAGGGAAACTCCTACGAGCAGTACTTC,CASSVVEGNSYEQYF,NA,NA,TRBV9,TRBJ2-7
TGTGCCAGCAGCTTGGATATGGGTCCCTACAATGAGCAGTTCTTC,CASSLDMGPYNEQFF,NA,NA,TRBV5-6,TRBJ2-1
TGTGCCAGCAGTTACAAACAGGGGGCCTATGGCTACACCTTC,CASSYKQGAYGYTF,NA,TRBD1,TRBV6-5,TRBJ1-2
TGTGCCAGTAGGGGGGCGATGAACACTGAAGCTTTCTTT,CASRGAMNTEAFF,NA,NA,TRBV19,TRBJ1-1
TGTGCCAGCTCACCAAGGACAGGGACCGATCCGAACACTGAAGCTTTCTTT,CASSPRTGTDPNTEAFF,NA,TRBD1,TRBV18,TRBJ1-1
TGTGCCAGCAGCTTGGTGCAAGATCGCTACACCTTC,CASSLVQDRYTF,NA,NA,TRBV11-3,TRBJ1-2
TGCGCCAGCAGCCCTCCCGCGACAGGCCTTAGCTCCTACGAGCAGTACTTC,CASSPPATGLSSYEQYF,NA,NA,TRBV5-1,TRBJ2-7
TGTGCCAGCAGCTTCGTAGACACTGAAGCTTTCTTT,CASSFVDTEAFF,large,NA,TRBV7-9,TRBJ1-1
TGTGCCATCAGTGTAGAAACCTACGAGCAGTACTTC,CAISVETYEQYF,NA,NA,TRBV10-3,TRBJ2-7
TGTGCCAGCAGCCAGCCCGGGGGGGCCAGAGGGACCGGGGAGCTGTTTTTT,CASSQPGGARGTGELFF,NA,TRBD2,TRBV9,TRBJ2-2
TGTGCCAGCAGCTTAGGACAGGGAAACTATGGCTACACCTTC,CASSLGQGNYGYTF,NA,TRBD1,TRBV7-9,TRBJ1-2
TGTGCCAGTAGTATTCTGGATAACACTGAAGCTTTCTTT,CASSILDNTEAFF,NA,NA,TRBV19,TRBJ1-1
TGTGCCAGTAGTTGGGCGGGCGAACAGCCCCAGCATTTT,CASSWAGEQPQHF,NA,NA,TRBV19,TRBJ1-5
TGCGCCAGCAGCTTGGGTTCCGGGCTCGAACGGTATGGCTACACCTTC,CASSLGSGLERYGYTF,medium-sized,NA,TRBV5-1,TRBJ1-2
TGTGCCAGCGCCGGATCTCGCATGGGGGGCGCGAACACTGAAGCTTTCTTT,CASAGSRMGGANTEAFF,NA,NA,TRBV28,TRBJ1-1
TGTGCCAGCAGTTACGCGCGACAGGGTGCCGGGGAGCTGTTTTTT,CASSYARQGAGELFF,NA,TRBD1,TRBV6-9,TRBJ2-2
TGCGCCAGCAGCCCCTACACGACCTACGAGCAGTACTTC,CASSPYTTYEQYF,NA,NA,TRBV5-4,TRBJ2-7
TGTGCCAGCAGTGAAGCACAGGGGTCGAACACTGAAGCTTTCTTT,CASSEAQGSNTEAFF,NA,TRBD1,TRBV2,TRBJ1-1
TGTGCCAGCAGCGTAGAGGGACAGGGCAATACGCAGTATTTT,CASSVEGQGNTQYF,NA,TRBD1,TRBV9,TRBJ2-3
TGTGCCAGCAGCTTGACGGAATCCTACGAGCAGTACTTC,CASSLTESYEQYF,NA,NA,TRBV5-4,TRBJ2-7
TGTGCCAGCAGCCCCAGCGGGTACACCTACGAGCAGTACTTC,CASSPSGYTYEQYF,NA,NA,TRBV7-2,TRBJ2-7
TGTGCCAGCAGCTCACTAGCGGGAGGGCCTGTTGAGCAGTTCTTC,CASSSLAGGPVEQFF,NA,TRBD2,TRBV7-3,TRBJ2-1
TGTGCCAGCAGCTTCAGCGGGGGCACAGATACGCAGTATTTT,CASSFSGGTDTQYF,few,TRBD2,TRBV7-6,TRBJ2-3
TGTGCCAGCAGTTACCGGACAGGGTTCGACGAGCAGTACTTC,CASSYRTGFDEQYF,NA,TRBD1,TRBV6-5,TRBJ2-7